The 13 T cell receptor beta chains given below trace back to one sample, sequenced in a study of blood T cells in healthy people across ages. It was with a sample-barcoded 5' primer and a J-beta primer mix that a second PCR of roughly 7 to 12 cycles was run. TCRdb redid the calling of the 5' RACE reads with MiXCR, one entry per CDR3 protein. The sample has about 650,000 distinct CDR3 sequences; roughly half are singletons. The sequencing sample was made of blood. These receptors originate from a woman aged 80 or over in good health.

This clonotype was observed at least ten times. CDR3 protein: CASSASGSGSEQFF. CDR3 DNA: TGCGCCAGCAGTGCGAGCGGGAGTGGCAGTGAGCAGTTCTTC. The chain carries TRBV10-1 and TRBJ2-1; 8 bases are a match to TRBD2. The V and J ends lost 4 bases and 9 bases, in that order; junction bases with no gene match: 8. This CDR3 has 14 amino acids. Germline CDR1 WNHNN, CDR2 SYGVQD (reference sequence).

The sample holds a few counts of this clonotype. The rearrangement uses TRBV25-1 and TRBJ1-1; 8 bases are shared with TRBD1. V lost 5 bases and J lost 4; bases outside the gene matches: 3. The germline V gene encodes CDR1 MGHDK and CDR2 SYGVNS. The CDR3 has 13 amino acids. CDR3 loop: CASSSGTGTEAFF. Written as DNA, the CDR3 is TGTGCCAGCAGTTCCGGGACAGGCACTGAAGCTTTCTTT.

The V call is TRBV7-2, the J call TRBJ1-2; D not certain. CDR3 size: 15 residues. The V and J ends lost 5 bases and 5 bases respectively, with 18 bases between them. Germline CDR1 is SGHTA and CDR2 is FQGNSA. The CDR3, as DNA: TGTGCCAGCAGCCCATACGGTGGGCCCGAATATGGCTACACCTTC. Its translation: CASSPYGGPEYGYTF.

Here the CDR3 DNA reads TGTGCCAGCAGGCGCATTGAGGGCGCGAGGAATGAGCAGTTCTTC. Its protein is CASRRIEGARNEQFF. V usage is TRBV6-6 and J usage is TRBJ2-1, with D possibly TRBD2 on 5 matching bases. Trimming pared 6 bases from V and 7 bases from J, leaving 19 bases between. The CDR3 length is 15 residues. The V gene's germline CDR1 is MNHNY and CDR2 SVGAGI (reference sequence).

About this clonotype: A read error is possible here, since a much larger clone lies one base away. The CDR3 loop is CASSARQGGLNEQYF. The CDR3, as DNA: TGTGCCAGCAGCGCCCGACAGGGAGGACTCAATGAGCAGTACTTC. The chain carries TRBV9 and TRBJ2-5, with D tentatively TRBD1 (7 bases). The CDR3 is 15 residues long. The V and J ends lost 3 bases and 11 bases respectively, with 23 bases between them. CDR1 SGDLS and CDR2 YYNGEE come from the germline V gene.

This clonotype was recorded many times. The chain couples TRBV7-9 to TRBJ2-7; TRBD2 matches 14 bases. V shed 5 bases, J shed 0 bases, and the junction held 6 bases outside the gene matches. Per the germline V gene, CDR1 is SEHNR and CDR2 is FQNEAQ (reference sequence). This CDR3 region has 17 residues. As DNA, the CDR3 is TGTGCCAGCAGCCCAGGACTAGCGGGAGGACACTCCTACGAGCAGTACTTC. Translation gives CASSPGLAGGHSYEQYF.

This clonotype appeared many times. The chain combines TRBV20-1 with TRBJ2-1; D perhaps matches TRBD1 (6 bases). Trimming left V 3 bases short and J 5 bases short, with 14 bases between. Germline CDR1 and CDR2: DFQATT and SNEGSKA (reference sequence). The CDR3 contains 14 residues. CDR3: CSARYRVVHNEQFF. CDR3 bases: TGCAGTGCTAGGTACAGGGTGGTCCACAATGAGCAGTTCTTC.

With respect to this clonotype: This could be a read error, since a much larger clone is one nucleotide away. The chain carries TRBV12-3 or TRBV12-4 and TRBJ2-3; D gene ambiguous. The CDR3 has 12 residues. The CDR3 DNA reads TGTGCCGGCAGTTTTCGCCAAGATACGCAGTATTTT. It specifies CAGSFRQDTQYF.

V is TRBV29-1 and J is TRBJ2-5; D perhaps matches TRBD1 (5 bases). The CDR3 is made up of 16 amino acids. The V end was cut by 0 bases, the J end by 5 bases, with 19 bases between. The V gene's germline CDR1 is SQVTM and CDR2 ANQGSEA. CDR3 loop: CSVEDLRYSSGETQYF. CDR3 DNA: TGCAGCGTTGAAGATCTGCGGTATTCGTCAGGGGAGACCCAGTACTTC.

The CDR3 reads CASTRLAGVGFTDTQYF. The CDR3 nucleotides read TGTGCCAGCACCCGACTAGCGGGGGTTGGGTTCACAGATACGCAGTATTTT. The gene calls are TRBV7-9 and TRBJ2-3; 12 bases align to TRBD2. CDR1 is SEHNR and CDR2 is FQNEAQ in the germline V gene (reference sequence). This CDR3 contains 17 residues. V shed 7 bases and J 2 bases; nucleotides not matched to a gene: 10.

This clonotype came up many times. The CDR3 region is CSARYWEDYGYTF. The CDR3 nucleotides are TGCAGTGCTAGGTATTGGGAGGACTATGGCTACACCTTC. The J gene is TRBJ1-2, the V gene TRBV20-1; no definite D call. This CDR3 spans 13 amino acids. Germline loops: CDR1 DFQATT, CDR2 SNEGSKA (reference sequence). Trimming shortened V by 3 bases and J by 3 bases, and 11 bases separated the two germline ends.

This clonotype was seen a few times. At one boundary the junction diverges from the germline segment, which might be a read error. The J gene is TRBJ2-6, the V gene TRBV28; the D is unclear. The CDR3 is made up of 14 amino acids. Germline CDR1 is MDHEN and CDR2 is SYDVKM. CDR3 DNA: TGTGCCGGCAGTGACAACTCTGGGGCCAACGTCCTGACTTTC. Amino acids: CAGSDNSGANVLTF. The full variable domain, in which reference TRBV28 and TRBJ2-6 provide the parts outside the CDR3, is DVKVTQSSRYLVKRTGEKVFLECVQDMDHENMFWYRQDPGLGLRLIYFSYDVKMKEKGDIPEGYSVSREKKERFSLILESASTNQTSMYLCAGSDNSGANVLTFGAGSRLTVL.

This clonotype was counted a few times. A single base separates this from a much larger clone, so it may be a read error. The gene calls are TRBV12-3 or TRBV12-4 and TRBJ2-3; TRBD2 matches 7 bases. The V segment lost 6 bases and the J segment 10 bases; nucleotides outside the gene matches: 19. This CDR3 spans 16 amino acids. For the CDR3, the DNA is TGTGCCAGCAGCCGCGGGGGACTTGGAGAAGCGGATGCGCAGTATTTT. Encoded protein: CASSRGGLGEADAQYF.